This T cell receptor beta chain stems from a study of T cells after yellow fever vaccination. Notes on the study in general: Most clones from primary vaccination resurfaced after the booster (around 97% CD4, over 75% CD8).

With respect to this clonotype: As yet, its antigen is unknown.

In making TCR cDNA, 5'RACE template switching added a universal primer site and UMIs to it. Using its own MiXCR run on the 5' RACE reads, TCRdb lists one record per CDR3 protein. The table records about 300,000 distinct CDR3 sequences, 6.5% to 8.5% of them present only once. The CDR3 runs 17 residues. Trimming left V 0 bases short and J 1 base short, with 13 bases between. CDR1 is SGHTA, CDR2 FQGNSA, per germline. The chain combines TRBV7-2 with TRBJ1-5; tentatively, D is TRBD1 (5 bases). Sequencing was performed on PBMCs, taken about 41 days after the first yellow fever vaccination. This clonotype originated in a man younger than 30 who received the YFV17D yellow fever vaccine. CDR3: CASSLAGGAASNQPQHF. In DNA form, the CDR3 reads TGTGCCAGCAGCTTAGCCGGAGGGGCGGCGAGCAATCAGCCCCAGCATTTT.